This T cell receptor beta chain was retrieved from a study of T cells in localized non-small cell lung cancer. Broader study findings: In uninvolved adjacent lung, T cell clonality reached its highest value, exceeding tumor. Researchers found a median around 58 of the top 100 tumor clones in adjacent lung.

The CDR3 totals 14 residues. V was cut by 2 bases and J by 6 bases, with 13 bases left in between. Germline V gene lookup returns CDR1 SGHNT and CDR2 YENEEA. TCRdb's table, derived via immunoSEQ multiplex PCR, lists solely in-frame clones and lacks some. The table shows over 10,000 clones, with roughly 27% occurring only once. This clone has just a few counts. The antigen is not known. This chain connects TRBV11-3 to TRBJ1-1; no reliable D call. This receptor was taken from a female donor older than 55 with stage I lung adenocarcinoma. Sequenced material: lung tumor tissue, taken before any cancer treatment. The CDR3 DNA is TGTGCCAGCAGCTTATCAGGCGGAAACTCTGAAGCTTTCTTT. This translates into CASSLSGGNSEAFF. The full variable domain, in which reference TRBV11-3 and TRBJ1-1 provide the parts outside the CDR3, is EAGVVQSPRYKIIEKKQPVAFWCNPISGHNTLYWYLQNLGQGPELLIRYENEEAVDDSQLPKDRFSAERLKGVDSTLKIQPAELGDSAVYLCASSLSGGNSEAFFGQGTRLTVV.